A single T cell receptor beta chain is shown here with its context. This clonotype was counted a few times. It has no known antigen specificity. There are no base qualities to consult, and no much larger clone falls within one base. This sample was sequenced with an Illumina NovaSeq 6000. TCR cDNA was made using 5'RACE template switching, a step that added a universal primer site and unique molecular identifiers. Priming for cDNA synthesis came from both the TCR alpha and TCR beta constant segments. Libraries were amplified in two PCR steps, with sample barcodes and sequencing adapters added in the second step. Sequencing of libraries was done on Illumina HiSeq 2500 (2x100 bp) or NovaSeq (2x150 bp). In the paper's pipeline: MIGEC handled demultiplexing of reads and collapsing into UMI consensus sequences, while MiXCR performed V(D)J alignment. Clonotypes responding to the vaccine were identified with edgeR on replicate PBMC samples, with the criteria of FDR below 0.01 and a log2 fold change above 5 up to day 15. CD4 or CD8 identity was assigned to each bulk clonotype according to whether the clonotype was present at higher abundance in the sequenced CD4 repertoire or the sequenced CD8 repertoire. TCRdb passed the public sequencing reads through fastp at Q25 and MiXCR, retaining productive beta sequences. Each CDR3 protein appears once, grouped with its most common genes and DNA. TCRdb's processing, not the study's, gives the V and J calls here. Within this sample are 300,000 to 350,000 distinct CDR3 sequences, with approximately 4% of them counted one time only. The leading ten clones occupy just under 20% of the sample.

This entry is derived from a study of T cells after yellow fever vaccination (dated by TCRdb to between 2018 and 2020). With respect to the entire study: Libraries from fractions with low cell numbers were prepared with the SMART-Seq v4 Ultra Low Input RNA kit. To follow T-cell clones before and after primary and booster YFV17D yellow fever vaccination, bulk TCR alpha and beta repertoires were sequenced over time. Two healthy male donors made up the cohort, one aged 18 to 30 years and the other aged 30 to 40 years. Blood samples were taken at several timepoints before and after primary and secondary immunization, and bulk PBMC replicates and cell subsets were isolated.

The full study reports these points: The study included only a couple of donors, which limits how far the findings can be generalized. Compared with the primary T-cell response, the secondary T-cell response was weaker but faster, peaking on day 5 rather than day 15. A small fraction of clonotypes appeared in both the CD4 and CD8 compartments, likely as a result of convergent recombination. Computational filtering was required because FACS-sorted repertoires could contain abundant contaminating clonotypes from the bulk population. Most clones expanded after primary vaccination were re-detected after the booster (96% of CD4 and around nine tenths of CD8), suggesting broad memory maintenance.

The sample's treatment or condition label, in plain terms: live attenuated yellow fever vaccine strain. At each blood-draw timepoint, two biological replicates of bulk PBMCs were collected. PBMCs were isolated from peripheral blood using a standard Ficoll-Paque protocol. TriZol was used to extract RNA from bulk PBMCs, CD4 and CD8 fractions, and dextramer-positive and dextramer-negative fractions. The sample in question was PBMCs, obtained 15 days after the yellow fever booster vaccination. This TCR derives from a man younger than 30 who received the YFV17D yellow fever vaccine.

The DNA sequence reads TGCAGTGCTACACAGGGGGGAAATGGAAACACCATATATTTT. It encodes CSATQGGNGNTIYF. This chain joins TRBV20-1 to TRBJ1-3, and 8 bases in between align with TRBD1. The germline V end is reduced by 4 bases and the J end by 3 bases; junction bases left unmatched: 5. The CDR3 has 14 amino acids, counting the end cysteine and phenylalanine. Kept here is only the CDR3 DNA, which spans 42 bases and is read in frame from base 1. CDR1 and CDR2 were assigned from the germline V gene (reference sequence) as DFQATT and SNEGSKA.